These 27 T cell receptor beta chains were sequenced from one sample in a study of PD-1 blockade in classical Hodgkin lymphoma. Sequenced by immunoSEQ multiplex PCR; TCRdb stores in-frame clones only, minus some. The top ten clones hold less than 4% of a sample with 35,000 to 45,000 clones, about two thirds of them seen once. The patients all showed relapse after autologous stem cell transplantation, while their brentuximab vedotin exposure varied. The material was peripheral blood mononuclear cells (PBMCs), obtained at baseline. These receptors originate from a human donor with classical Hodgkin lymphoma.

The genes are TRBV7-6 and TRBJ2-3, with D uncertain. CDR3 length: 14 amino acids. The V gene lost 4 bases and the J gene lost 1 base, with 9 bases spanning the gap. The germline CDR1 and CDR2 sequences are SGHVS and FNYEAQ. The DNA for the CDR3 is TGTGCCAGCAGCTCCCGTCAGGGCACAGATACGCAGTATTTT. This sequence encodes CASSSRQGTDTQYF.

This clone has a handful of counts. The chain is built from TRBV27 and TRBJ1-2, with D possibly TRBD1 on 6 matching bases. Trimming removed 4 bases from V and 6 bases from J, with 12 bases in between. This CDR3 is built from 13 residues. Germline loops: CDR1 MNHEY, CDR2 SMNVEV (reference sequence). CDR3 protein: CASSSYRVDGYTF. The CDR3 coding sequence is TGTGCCAGCAGTTCGTACAGGGTCGATGGCTACACCTTC.

The CDR3 bases are TGTGCCAGCAGTTACTCGAACTTCTACGAGCAGTACTTC. This sequence encodes CASSYSNFYEQYF. The chain links TRBV6-5 to TRBJ2-7; D not certain. The CDR3 has 13 amino acids. The V end was cut by 0 bases, the J end by 3 bases, with 6 bases between. CDR1 and CDR2 from the germline V gene are MNHEY and SVGAGI.

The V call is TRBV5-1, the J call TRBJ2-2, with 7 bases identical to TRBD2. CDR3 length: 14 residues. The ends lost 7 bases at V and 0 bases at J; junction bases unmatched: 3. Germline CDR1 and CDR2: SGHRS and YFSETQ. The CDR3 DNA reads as TGCGCCAGCGTACTAGCGACGAACACCGGGGAGCTGTTTTTT. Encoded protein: CASVLATNTGELFF.

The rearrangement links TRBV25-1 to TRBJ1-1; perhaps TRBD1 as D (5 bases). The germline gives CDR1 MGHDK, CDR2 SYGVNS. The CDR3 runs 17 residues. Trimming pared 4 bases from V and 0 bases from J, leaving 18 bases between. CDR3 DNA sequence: TGTGCCAGCAGTGGGGTCGGGGGAGGCCTGATGAACACTGAAGCTTTCTTT. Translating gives CASSGVGGGLMNTEAFF.

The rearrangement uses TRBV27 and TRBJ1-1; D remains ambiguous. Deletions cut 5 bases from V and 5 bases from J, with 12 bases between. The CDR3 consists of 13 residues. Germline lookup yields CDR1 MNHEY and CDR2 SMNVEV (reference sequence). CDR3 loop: CASSVFPETEAFF. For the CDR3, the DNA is TGTGCCAGCAGTGTTTTCCCGGAGACTGAAGCTTTCTTT.

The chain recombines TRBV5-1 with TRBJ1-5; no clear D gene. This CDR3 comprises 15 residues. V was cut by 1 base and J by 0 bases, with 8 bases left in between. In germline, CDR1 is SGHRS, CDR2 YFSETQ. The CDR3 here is CASSLNTNSNQPQHF. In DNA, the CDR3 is TGCGCCAGCAGCTTGAATACTAATAGCAATCAGCCCCAGCATTTT.

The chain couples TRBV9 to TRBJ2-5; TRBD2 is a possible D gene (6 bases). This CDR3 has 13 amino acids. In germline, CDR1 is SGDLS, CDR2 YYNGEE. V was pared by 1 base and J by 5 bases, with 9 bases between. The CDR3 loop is CASSVYGGETQYF. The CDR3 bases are TGTGCCAGCAGCGTATACGGGGGTGAGACCCAGTACTTC.

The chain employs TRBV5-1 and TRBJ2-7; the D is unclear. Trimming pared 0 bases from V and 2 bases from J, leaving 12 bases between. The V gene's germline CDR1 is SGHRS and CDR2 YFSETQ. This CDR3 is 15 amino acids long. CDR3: CASSLGRSPTYEQYF. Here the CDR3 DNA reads TGCGCCAGCAGCTTGGGGCGGAGCCCTACCTACGAGCAGTACTTC.

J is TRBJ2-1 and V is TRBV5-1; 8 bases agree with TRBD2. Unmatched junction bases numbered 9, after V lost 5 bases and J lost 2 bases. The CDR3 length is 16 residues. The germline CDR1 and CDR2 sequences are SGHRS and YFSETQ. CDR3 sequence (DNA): TGCGCCAGCAGATTCGGGGGGGCCAGTACCTACAATGAGCAGTTCTTC. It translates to CASRFGGASTYNEQFF.

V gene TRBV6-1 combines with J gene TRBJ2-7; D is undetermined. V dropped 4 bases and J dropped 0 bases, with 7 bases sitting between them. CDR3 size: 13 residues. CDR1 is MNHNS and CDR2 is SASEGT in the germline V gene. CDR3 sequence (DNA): TGTGCCAGCAGTGTCGGACCCTCCTACGAGCAGTACTTC. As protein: CASSVGPSYEQYF.

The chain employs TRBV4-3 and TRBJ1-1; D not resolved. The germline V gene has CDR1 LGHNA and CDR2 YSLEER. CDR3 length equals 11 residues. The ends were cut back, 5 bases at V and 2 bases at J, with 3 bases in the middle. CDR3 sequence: CASSDNTEAFF. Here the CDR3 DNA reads TGCGCCAGCAGCGACAACACTGAAGCTTTCTTT.

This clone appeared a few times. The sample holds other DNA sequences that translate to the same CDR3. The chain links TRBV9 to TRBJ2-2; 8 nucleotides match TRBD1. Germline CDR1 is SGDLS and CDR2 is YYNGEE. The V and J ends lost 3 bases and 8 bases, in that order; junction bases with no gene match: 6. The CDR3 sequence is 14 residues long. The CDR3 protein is CASSAGGATGELFF. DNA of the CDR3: TGTGCCAGCAGCGCAGGGGGCGCGACTGGGGAGCTGTTTTTT.

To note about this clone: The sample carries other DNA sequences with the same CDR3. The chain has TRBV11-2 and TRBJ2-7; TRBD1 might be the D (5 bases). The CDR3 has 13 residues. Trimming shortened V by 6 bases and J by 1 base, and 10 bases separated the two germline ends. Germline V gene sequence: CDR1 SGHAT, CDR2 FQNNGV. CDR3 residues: CASSLDRSYEQYF. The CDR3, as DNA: TGTGCCAGCAGTCTCGACAGATCCTACGAGCAGTACTTC.

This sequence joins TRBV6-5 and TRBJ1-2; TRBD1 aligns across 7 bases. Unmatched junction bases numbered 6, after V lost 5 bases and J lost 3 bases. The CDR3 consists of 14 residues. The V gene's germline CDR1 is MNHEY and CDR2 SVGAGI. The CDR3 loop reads CASSADRRYYGYTF. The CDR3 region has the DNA TGTGCCAGCAGTGCGGACAGGAGGTACTATGGCTACACCTTC.

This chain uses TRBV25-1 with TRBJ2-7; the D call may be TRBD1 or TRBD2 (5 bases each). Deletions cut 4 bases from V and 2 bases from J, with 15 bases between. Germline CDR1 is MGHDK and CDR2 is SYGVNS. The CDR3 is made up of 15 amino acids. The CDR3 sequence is CASSARDGVTYEQYF. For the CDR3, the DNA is TGTGCCAGCAGTGCCCGGGACGGAGTGACCTACGAGCAGTACTTC.

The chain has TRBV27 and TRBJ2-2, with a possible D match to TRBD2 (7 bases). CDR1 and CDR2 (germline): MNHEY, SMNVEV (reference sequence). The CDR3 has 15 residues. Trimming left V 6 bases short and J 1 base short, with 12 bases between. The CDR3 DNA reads TGTGCCAGCAGAAAAGGGGGGGAGAACACCGGGGAGCTGTTTTTT. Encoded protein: CASRKGGENTGELFF.

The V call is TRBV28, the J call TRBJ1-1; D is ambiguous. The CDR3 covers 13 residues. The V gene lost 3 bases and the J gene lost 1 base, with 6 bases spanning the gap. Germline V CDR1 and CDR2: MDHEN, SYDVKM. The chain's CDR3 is CASSFSANTEAFF. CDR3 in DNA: TGTGCCAGCAGTTTTAGTGCGAACACTGAAGCTTTCTTT.

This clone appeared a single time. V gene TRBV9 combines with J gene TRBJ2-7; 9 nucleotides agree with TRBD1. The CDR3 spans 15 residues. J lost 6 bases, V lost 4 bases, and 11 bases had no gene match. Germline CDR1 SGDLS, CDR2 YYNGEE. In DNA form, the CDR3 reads TGTGCCAGCAGCCCGTCCGGGACAGGGTATCGCGAGCAGTACTTC. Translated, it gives CASSPSGTGYREQYF.

CDR3 protein: CASSPRSLGDEQFF. DNA for the CDR3: TGTGCCAGCTCACCAAGATCCCTGGGCGATGAGCAGTTCTTC. The chain uses TRBV18 and TRBJ2-1; D call uncertain. The CDR3 is 14 amino acids. Germline V lookup: CDR1 KGHSH, CDR2 LQKENI. Between the trimmed V and J ends, which lost 2 bases and 8 bases, there was a span of 13 bases.

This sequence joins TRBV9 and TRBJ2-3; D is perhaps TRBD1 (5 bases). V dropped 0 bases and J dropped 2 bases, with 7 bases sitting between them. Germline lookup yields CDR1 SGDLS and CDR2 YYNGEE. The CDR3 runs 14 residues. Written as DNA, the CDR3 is TGTGCCAGCAGCGTAGAGGGGAACACAGATACGCAGTATTTT. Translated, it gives CASSVEGNTDTQYF.

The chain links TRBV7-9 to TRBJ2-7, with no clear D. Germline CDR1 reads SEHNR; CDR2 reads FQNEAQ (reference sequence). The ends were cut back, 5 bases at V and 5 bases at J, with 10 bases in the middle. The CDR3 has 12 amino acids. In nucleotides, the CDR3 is TGTGCCAGCAGCCCTGTGGGGAACGAGCAGTACTTC. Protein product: CASSPVGNEQYF.

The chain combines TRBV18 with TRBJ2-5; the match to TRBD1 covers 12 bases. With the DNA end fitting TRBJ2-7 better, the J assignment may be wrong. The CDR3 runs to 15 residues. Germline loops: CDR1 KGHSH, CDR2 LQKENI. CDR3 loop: CASSLSGTGGDEQYF. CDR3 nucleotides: TGTGCCAGCTCACTCTCCGGGACAGGGGGCGACGAGCAGTACTTC.

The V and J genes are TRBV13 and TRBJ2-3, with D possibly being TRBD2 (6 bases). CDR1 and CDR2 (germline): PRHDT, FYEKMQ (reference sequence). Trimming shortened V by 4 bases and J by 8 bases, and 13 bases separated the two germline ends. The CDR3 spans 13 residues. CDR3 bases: TGTGCCAGCAGCTCCGGGGGTGTCGGTACGCAGTATTTT. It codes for CASSSGGVGTQYF.

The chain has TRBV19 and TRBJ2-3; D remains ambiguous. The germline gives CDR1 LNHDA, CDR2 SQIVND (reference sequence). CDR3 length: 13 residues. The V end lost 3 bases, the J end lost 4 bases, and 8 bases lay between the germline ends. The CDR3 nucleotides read TGTGCCAGTAGTATTCGTGGCGCAGATACGCAGTATTTT. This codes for CASSIRGADTQYF. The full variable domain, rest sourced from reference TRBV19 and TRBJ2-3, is DGGITQSPKYLFRKEGQNVTLSCEQNLNHDAMYWYRQDPGQGLRLIYYSQIVNDFQKGDIAEGYSVSREKKESFPLTVTSAQKNPTAFYLCASSIRGADTQYFGPGTRLTVL.

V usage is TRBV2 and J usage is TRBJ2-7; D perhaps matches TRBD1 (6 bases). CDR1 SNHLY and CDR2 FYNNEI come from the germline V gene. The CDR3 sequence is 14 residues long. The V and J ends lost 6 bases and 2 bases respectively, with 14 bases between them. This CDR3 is CASSPRTETYEQYF. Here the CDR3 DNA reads TGTGCCAGCAGCCCTAGGACAGAGACCTACGAGCAGTACTTC.

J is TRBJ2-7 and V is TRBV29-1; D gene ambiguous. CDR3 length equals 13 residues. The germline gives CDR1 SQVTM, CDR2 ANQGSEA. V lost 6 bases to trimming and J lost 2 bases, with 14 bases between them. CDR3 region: CSVRQTDAYEQYF. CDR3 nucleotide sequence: TGCAGCGTCCGCCAGACGGATGCCTACGAGCAGTACTTC.